This TCR beta chain was profiled in a study of CD4 T cells in relation to SARS-CoV-2 and coronaviruses. In the study overall: Crossreactive spike epitopes shared across donors were mapped to their HLA restriction.

The V end was cut by 5 bases, the J end by 5 bases, with 23 bases between. The CDR3 spans 16 residues. The germline V gene encodes CDR1 SGHRS and CDR2 YFSETQ. Worth noting for this clone: The antigen is unknown.

Unexposed donor CD4+ T cells date from about 2011-2018, before the COVID-19 pandemic. Isolation of CD4+ T cells took place after about 9 days in culture. Cultures held two million PBMCs per well with about 10 IU/ml IL-2. Assay: immunoSEQ multiplex PCR; the TCRdb copy retains only in-frame clones and omits some. The sample includes roughly 20,000 clones, 60% to 80% seen only once; the top ten take 11%. The TCR sequence derives from a human donor in good health. The gene calls are TRBV5-1 and TRBJ2-7, with D perhaps TRBD2 (7 bases). What was sequenced was CD4+ T cells from PBMCs, cultured in vitro. CDR3 amino acids: CASRRGGVGSLDEQYF. The CDR3 bases are TGCGCCAGCAGGAGAGGGGGGGTCGGGAGCTTGGACGAGCAGTACTTC. Drawing the rest from reference TRBV5-1 and TRBJ2-7, the complete variable domain is KAGVTQTPRYLIKTRGQQVTLSCSPISGHRSVSWYQQTPGQGLQFLFEYFSETQRNKGNFPGRFSGRQFSNSRSEMNVSTLELGDSALYLCASRRGGVGSLDEQYFGPGTRLTVT.